Shown below are 6 T cell receptor beta chains from a single sample sequenced in a study of blood T cell repertoires in COVID-19 (TCRdb year 2020). The method behind the library was the immunoSEQ multiplex PCR assay. TCRdb holds this immuneACCESS table with in-frame rearrangements only. Some clones are missing; in checked studies, unresolved V genes explain under half, and the rest has no known cause. In this sample the table shows about 62,000 clones, roughly 86% of which occur a single time. The ten largest clones add up to 0.9% to 1.2% of the sample. Sequenced: peripheral blood. The source is a man in his 70s with acute or convalescent COVID-19.

This clone appeared a few times. J is TRBJ1-2 and V is TRBV7-6, with 8 bases aligning to TRBD1. J was trimmed by 6 bases and V by 6 bases; bases with no gene match: 12. The CDR3 contains 15 residues. Germline V gives CDR1 SGHVS, CDR2 FNYEAQ. CDR3 nucleotides: TGTGCCAGCAGACCTAACAGGGGGAGGCTGGATGGCTACACCTTC. This sequence encodes CASRPNRGRLDGYTF.

This chain uses TRBV5-5 with TRBJ2-3; 7 positions match TRBD1. There are 16 residues in the CDR3. The V and J ends lost 0 bases and 6 bases, in that order; junction bases with no gene match: 10. The V gene's germline CDR1 is SGHKS and CDR2 YYEKEE (reference sequence). The CDR3, as DNA: TGTGCCAGCAGCTTGGCCCCGGGACAGTTTCACGATACGCAGTATTTT. Translation: CASSLAPGQFHDTQYF.

The chain has TRBV19 and TRBJ1-1; 9 bases map to TRBD1. Unmatched junction bases numbered 3, after V lost 8 bases and J lost 2 bases. Germline assignment: CDR1 LNHDA and CDR2 SQIVND (reference sequence). CDR3 length: 13 amino acids. In DNA form, the CDR3 reads TGTGCCAGTCGGACAGGGGTTAACACTGAAGCTTTCTTT. Encoded protein: CASRTGVNTEAFF.

V and J are TRBV5-1 and TRBJ1-4, with D possibly matching TRBD1 (5 bases). The germline V and J ends were trimmed by 4 bases and 11 bases, with 12 bases remaining between them. This CDR3 is 12 amino acids long. Germline-derived CDR1 and CDR2 are SGHRS and YFSETQ. Written as DNA, the CDR3 is TGCGCCAGCAGCCCAGGGAGCGGGAAACTGTTTTTT. This gives the protein CASSPGSGKLFF.

The chain has TRBV10-1 and TRBJ1-5; 7 nucleotides line up with TRBD1. CDR1 is WNHNN, CDR2 SYGVQD, per germline (reference sequence). The V gene end was trimmed by 4 bases and the J gene end by 7 bases; junction bases not matched to a gene: 13. The CDR3 runs to 16 residues. The CDR3 loop is CASSVSYRGMDQPQHF. The CDR3 DNA sequence: TGCGCCAGCAGTGTAAGTTACAGGGGAATGGACCAGCCCCAGCATTTT.

The J gene is TRBJ2-2, the V gene TRBV2; D might be TRBD1 (5 bases). The V gene lost 10 bases and the J gene lost 7 bases, with 16 bases spanning the gap. Germline CDR1 SNHLY, CDR2 FYNNEI. This CDR3 contains 13 residues. The CDR3 spells CANFNQGVGELFF. In nucleotides, the CDR3 is TGTGCCAACTTTAATCAGGGCGTCGGGGAGCTGTTTTTT.